Below, 14 T cell receptor beta chains from the same sample are listed, as sequenced in a study of cytomegalovirus exposure and HLA in healthy donors. In the PCR, 60 Vbeta and 13 Jbeta primers were used. Assay used: immunoSEQ multiplex PCR; TCRdb lists only in-frame clones, some missing. The sample has about 150,000 clones, approximately 80% seen once. Sequenced sample: PBMCs. All receptors come from a woman between 40 and 50 years old in good health and CMV-seronegative.

The gene calls are TRBV5-1 and TRBJ2-7; 9 nucleotides align to TRBD1. Trimming at V came to 1 base and at J to 3 bases, leaving 5 bases not matched to a gene. CDR3 length: 15 residues. Germline CDR1 reads SGHRS; CDR2 reads YFSETQ. CDR3 region: CASSLLDRGSYEQYF. CDR3 nucleotides: TGCGCCAGCAGCTTGTTGGACAGGGGAAGCTACGAGCAGTACTTC.

The V call is TRBV5-4, the J call TRBJ2-1; possible D gene TRBD2, 6 bases. The V gene's germline CDR1 is SGHNT and CDR2 YYREEE (reference sequence). Trimming left V 3 bases short and J 6 bases short, with 16 bases between. The CDR3 is 15 residues long. The DNA of the CDR3 is TGTGCCAGCAGCTCCGGACTAAAGCGGTCCAATGAGCAGTTCTTC. Encoded protein: CASSSGLKRSNEQFF.

This clone has only a few counts. The chain carries TRBV28 and TRBJ1-1; maybe TRBD1 (5 bases). Germline V lookup: CDR1 MDHEN, CDR2 SYDVKM. V was trimmed by 3 bases and J by 5 bases, leaving 10 bases between them. CDR3 length equals 13 residues. In DNA, the CDR3 is TGTGCCAGCAGTTTTAGTGGGGCGACTGAAGCTTTCTTT. Residues: CASSFSGATEAFF. The whole variable domain, filled in from reference TRBV28 and TRBJ1-1, reads DVKVTQSSRYLVKRTGEKVFLECVQDMDHENMFWYRQDPGLGLRLIYFSYDVKMKEKGDIPEGYSVSREKKERFSLILESASTNQTSMYLCASSFSGATEAFFGQGTRLTVV.

This chain connects TRBV7-9 to TRBJ2-7, with 7 bases fitting TRBD1. The germline CDR1 and CDR2 sequences are SEHNR and FQNEAQ (reference sequence). This CDR3 contains 14 residues. The V segment lost 4 bases and the J segment 3 bases; nucleotides outside the gene matches: 6. The CDR3 loop is CASSSGQENYEQYF. CDR3 DNA sequence: TGTGCCAGCAGCTCCGGACAGGAGAACTACGAGCAGTACTTC.

This clone was seen just once. CDR3 sequence (DNA): TGTGCCAGCAGCTCCGCCAGGGTTGGAGATACGCAGTATTTT. Protein product: CASSSARVGDTQYF. The rearrangement uses TRBV11-3 and TRBJ2-3; perhaps TRBD1 as D (5 bases). Trimming stripped 4 bases from V and 5 bases from J, with 13 bases between. The CDR3 extends over 14 amino acids. CDR1 and CDR2 from the germline V gene are SGHNT and YENEEA.

The chain uses TRBV15 and TRBJ2-7; D is perhaps TRBD2 (7 bases). Germline values: CDR1 LNHNV, CDR2 YYDKDF (reference sequence). The CDR3 is 16 amino acids. V gave up 0 bases and J gave up 6 bases, with 18 bases separating them. CDR3 DNA sequence: TGTGCCACCAGCAGAGAGGGGTGGGGGGGGGCCTCCGAGCAGTACTTC. Translation gives CATSREGWGGASEQYF.

J is TRBJ1-6 and V is TRBV6-5; D might be TRBD1 (5 bases). The CDR3 contains 16 residues. V was pared by 0 bases and J by 10 bases, with 16 bases between. From germline, CDR1 is MNHEY and CDR2 SVGAGI. Written as DNA, the CDR3 is TGTGCCAGCAGTTACTCATTCGGGCAGGGTAACTCACCCCTCCACTTT. Translated, it gives CASSYSFGQGNSPLHF.

The chain couples TRBV5-1 to TRBJ2-1; 8 bases match TRBD1. Trimming at V came to 0 bases and at J to 5 bases, leaving 10 bases not matched to a gene. The CDR3 length is 17 residues. Germline lookup yields CDR1 SGHRS and CDR2 YFSETQ. Here the CDR3 DNA reads TGCGCCAGCAGCTTGGCTCGCTTAGACAGGGGTCACAATGAGCAGTTCTTC. Protein: CASSLARLDRGHNEQFF.

The rearrangement uses TRBV7-8 and TRBJ2-7; 7 bases map to TRBD2. Germline V CDR1 and CDR2: SGHVS, FQNEAQ. V lost 7 bases, J lost 8 bases, and 5 bases stayed unmatched. The CDR3 spans 11 residues. The CDR3: CASTDSGQQYF. The DNA of the CDR3 is TGTGCCAGCACAGATAGCGGGCAGCAGTACTTC.

The chain combines TRBV5-1 with TRBJ2-3, with a possible D match to TRBD2 (6 bases). Trimming shortened V by 4 bases and J by 3 bases, and 15 bases separated the two germline ends. This CDR3 is built from 15 residues. Germline V gene data show CDR1 as SGHRS and CDR2 as YFSETQ. In DNA, the CDR3 is TGCGCCAGCAGCCGAGGTCGACGGGAGACAGATACGCAGTATTTT. Its translation: CASSRGRRETDTQYF.

This clone turned up a few times. Here the CDR3 reads CASKSLNEQYF. The CDR3 DNA sequence: TGTGCCAGCAAGAGTTTAAACGAGCAGTACTTC. This rearrangement joins TRBV2 to TRBJ2-7, with D unclear. The V end was cut by 7 bases, the J end by 5 bases, with 9 bases between. CDR1 SNHLY and CDR2 FYNNEI come from the germline V gene. The CDR3 covers 11 residues.

V gene TRBV27 combines with J gene TRBJ1-5, with 7 bases fitting TRBD1. With V trimmed by 4 bases and J by 2 bases, 8 bases remained unmatched. CDR1 and CDR2 from the germline V gene are MNHEY and SMNVEV (reference sequence). The CDR3 is 16 amino acids. The CDR3 protein is CASSSLTGLGNQPQHF. CDR3 DNA: TGTGCCAGCAGTTCCCTGACAGGGCTTGGCAATCAGCCCCAGCATTTT.

This sequence joins TRBV7-9 and TRBJ2-5; 7 bases match TRBD2. The CDR3 is 15 amino acids. Per the germline V gene, CDR1 is SEHNR and CDR2 is FQNEAQ (reference sequence). V was pared by 4 bases and J by 1 base, with 6 bases of the junction left unmatched. This CDR3 reads CASSSPLAGQETQYF. In DNA form, the CDR3 reads TGTGCCAGCAGCTCGCCGTTAGCGGGCCAAGAGACCCAGTACTTC.

This chain uses TRBV7-8 with TRBJ1-3, with unresolved D. Germline lookup yields CDR1 SGHVS and CDR2 FQNEAQ. The CDR3 is made up of 12 amino acids. Trimming left V 5 bases short and J 8 bases short, with 10 bases between. The DNA of the CDR3 is TGTGCCAGCAGCCCCAATCAGGACACCATATATTTT. This encodes CASSPNQDTIYF. The complete variable domain, with remaining parts taken from reference TRBV7-8 and TRBJ1-3, reads GAGVSQSPRYKVAKRGQDVALRCDPISGHVSLFWYQQALGQGPEFLTYFQNEAQLDKSGLPSDRFFAERPEGSVSTLKIQRTQQEDSAVYLCASSPNQDTIYFGEGSWLTVV.